Listed here are 22 T cell receptor beta chains from one sample, sequenced in a study of blood T cell repertoires in COVID-19. Clones were sequenced by immunoSEQ multiplex PCR, and TCRdb holds only the in-frame ones, with some missing. The sample contains under 300,000 clones, around 87% of which appear only once. The source material was PBMCs or T cells enriched from blood (not recorded which). These receptors all stem from a woman in her forties or fifties who had recovered from COVID-19.

The J gene is TRBJ2-2, the V gene TRBV18; maybe TRBD1 (6 bases). The CDR3 contains 17 residues. Trimming cost V 3 bases and J 1 base, with 15 bases left between them. Germline CDR1 KGHSH, CDR2 LQKENI. DNA for the CDR3: TGTGCCAGCTCACCTTTTTCCGGGACACAGAACACCGGGGAGCTGTTTTTT. This encodes CASSPFSGTQNTGELFF.

The chain recombines TRBV28 with TRBJ1-2; TRBD1 matches at 7 bases. The CDR3 is 13 amino acids. The ends lost 6 bases at V and 4 bases at J; junction bases unmatched: 5. In germline, CDR1 is MDHEN, CDR2 SYDVKM. The CDR3 region has the DNA TGTGCCAGCAGAAACAGGGGCCCCTATGGCTACACCTTC. It yields the protein CASRNRGPYGYTF.

In its sample, this clone was seen a few times. The chain has TRBV7-3 and TRBJ2-2; possibly TRBD1 for D (6 bases). CDR1 is SGHTA, CDR2 FQGTGA, per germline. The V end lost 2 bases, the J end lost 6 bases, and 19 bases lay between the germline ends. CDR3 size: 17 residues. The CDR3 here is CASSLSVRTSGAGELFF. CDR3 nucleotide sequence: TGTGCCAGCAGCTTATCCGTGAGGACATCAGGGGCCGGGGAGCTGTTTTTT.

As to this clone: Other DNA sequences from this sample encode an identical CDR3 as well. The rearrangement joins TRBV11-2 to TRBJ1-1, with 8 bases lining up with TRBD1. This CDR3 has 14 residues. The trim removed 3 bases at V and 1 base at J, leaving 1 base unmatched. Germline assignment: CDR1 SGHAT and CDR2 FQNNGV. CDR3 in amino acids: CASSLGTGNTEAFF. The CDR3 coding sequence is TGTGCCAGCAGCTTGGGGACAGGGAACACTGAAGCTTTCTTT.

This rearrangement joins TRBV5-6 to TRBJ1-5; TRBD1 is a possible D gene (5 bases). The germline V and J ends were trimmed by 0 bases and 7 bases, with 11 bases remaining between them. The CDR3 totals 14 residues. Germline V gene lookup returns CDR1 SGHDT and CDR2 YYEEEE. In nucleotides, the CDR3 is TGTGCCAGCAGCTTGGGACAGAGCCCGCAGCCCCAGCATTTT. Amino acid sequence: CASSLGQSPQPQHF.

V and J are TRBV18 and TRBJ1-1; 8 positions match TRBD1. This CDR3 spans 13 amino acids. CDR1 KGHSH and CDR2 LQKENI come from the germline V gene. The trim removed 10 bases at V and 6 bases at J, leaving 10 bases unmatched. CDR3 coding DNA: TGTGCCAACGCAAAGGACAGGGTTGCTGAAGCTTTCTTT. Protein: CANAKDRVAEAFF.

This chain uses TRBV7-9 with TRBJ2-2; no clear D. The V gene's germline CDR1 is SEHNR and CDR2 FQNEAQ (reference sequence). The CDR3 has 14 amino acids. Trimming took 7 bases from V and 8 from J, leaving 17 bases between them. CDR3 DNA: TGTGCCAGCACCCCCAGGTCATATGGGGGGGAGCTGTTTTTT. It is translated as CASTPRSYGGELFF.

The V call is TRBV19, the J call TRBJ1-6; 7 nucleotides align to TRBD1. The CDR3 has 13 amino acids. Germline CDR1 and CDR2: LNHDA and SQIVND (reference sequence). V dropped 7 bases and J dropped 5; count of bases not matched to a gene: 2. The CDR3 sequence is CASTDRDNSPLHF. CDR3 nucleotide sequence: TGTGCCAGTACCGACAGGGATAATTCACCCCTCCACTTT.

The V gene is TRBV7-2, the J gene TRBJ2-5; 10 positions match TRBD1. CDR1 SGHTA and CDR2 FQGNSA come from the germline V gene. The V segment lost 1 base and the J segment 5 bases; nucleotides outside the gene matches: 4. The CDR3 loop spans 15 amino acids. The CDR3 bases are TGTGCCAGCAGCTTAGGACAGGGGGCGTGGGAGACCCAGTACTTC. Amino acids: CASSLGQGAWETQYF.

The CDR3 loop is CASSFNAGGFGDTQYF. In DNA form, the CDR3 reads TGTGCCAGCAGCTTCAATGCGGGAGGGTTTGGAGATACGCAGTATTTT. The chain links TRBV5-6 to TRBJ2-3; 9 bases agree with TRBD2. CDR3 length: 16 residues. Germline CDR1 and CDR2: SGHDT and YYEEEE. V trimming: 2 bases; J trimming: 5 bases; junction bases outside the gene matches: 9. Using reference TRBV5-6 and TRBJ2-3 for the parts outside the CDR3, the full variable domain is DAGVTQSPTHLIKTRGQQVTLRCSPKSGHDTVSWYQQALGQGPQFIFQYYEEEERQRGNFPDRFSGHQFPNYSSELNVNALLLGDSALYLCASSFNAGGFGDTQYFGPGTRLTVL.

The chain couples TRBV27 to TRBJ2-1, with 10 bases identical to TRBD2. The germline V gene encodes CDR1 MNHEY and CDR2 SMNVEV (reference sequence). Trimming took 3 bases from V and 3 from J; bases not matched to a gene: 8. The CDR3 totals 17 residues. The CDR3 spells CASSFGRTSGNYNEQFF. The CDR3 coding sequence is TGTGCCAGCAGTTTTGGCCGAACTAGCGGGAACTACAATGAGCAGTTCTTC.

The J gene is TRBJ2-7, the V gene TRBV6-2 or TRBV6-3, with 9 bases aligning to TRBD2. The CDR3 extends over 14 amino acids. Germline loops: CDR1 MNHEY, CDR2 SVGEGT. V trimming: 0 bases; J trimming: 6 bases; junction bases outside the gene matches: 3. The CDR3 reads CASSYSSGRGEQYF. Here the CDR3 DNA reads TGTGCCAGCAGTTACTCTAGCGGGAGAGGCGAGCAGTACTTC.

V and J are TRBV5-1 and TRBJ2-3; TRBD1 matches 7 bases. There are 14 residues in the CDR3. Germline V gives CDR1 SGHRS, CDR2 YFSETQ. J was trimmed by 0 bases and V by 4 bases; bases with no gene match: 2. CDR3 coding DNA: TGCGCCAGCAGCCCGGGACAGAGCACAGATACGCAGTATTTT. It yields the protein CASSPGQSTDTQYF. The whole variable domain, filled in from reference TRBV5-1 and TRBJ2-3, reads KAGVTQTPRYLIKTRGQQVTLSCSPISGHRSVSWYQQTPGQGLQFLFEYFSETQRNKGNFPGRFSGRQFSNSRSEMNVSTLELGDSALYLCASSPGQSTDTQYFGPGTRLTVL.

Here the CDR3 reads CASSLMGQGARDYGYTF. CDR3 in DNA: TGTGCCAGCAGTTTAATGGGACAGGGGGCGCGCGACTATGGCTACACCTTC. The V call is TRBV28, the J call TRBJ1-2, with 12 bases matching TRBD1. Per the germline V gene, CDR1 is MDHEN and CDR2 is SYDVKM. V lost 2 bases, J lost 3 bases, and 7 bases stayed unmatched. This CDR3 spans 17 amino acids.

The chain carries TRBV9 and TRBJ2-1, with TRBD2 identical over 7 bases. After removal of 1 base from V and 3 bases from J, the junction contained 4 bases not matched to a gene. The CDR3 runs 15 residues. Germline V gives CDR1 SGDLS, CDR2 YYNGEE. CDR3 coding DNA: TGTGCCAGCAGCGTATCTAGCGGACTCTACAATGAGCAGTTCTTC. Amino acid sequence: CASSVSSGLYNEQFF.

J is TRBJ1-1 and V is TRBV2, with D perhaps matching TRBD1 (5 bases). The CDR3 spans 14 residues. CDR1 is SNHLY, CDR2 FYNNEI, per germline. V dropped 4 bases and J dropped 0 bases, with 9 bases sitting between them. CDR3 in amino acids: CASSVGLMNTEAFF. In DNA form, the CDR3 reads TGTGCCAGCAGTGTGGGGCTCATGAACACTGAAGCTTTCTTT.

The chain joins TRBV7-9 to TRBJ2-1, with 8 bases aligning to TRBD2. The germline V gene encodes CDR1 SEHNR and CDR2 FQNEAQ (reference sequence). The CDR3 is 14 amino acids. V was pared by 7 bases and J by 5 bases, with 7 bases of the junction left unmatched. The DNA for the CDR3 is TGTGCCAGCATAAGCGGGAGTTTTAACAATGAGCAGTTCTTC. Its protein is CASISGSFNNEQFF.

The rearrangement joins TRBV7-9 to TRBJ2-2, with 7 bases that match TRBD2. Germline loops: CDR1 SEHNR, CDR2 FQNEAQ (reference sequence). The CDR3 contains 17 residues. V dropped 5 bases and J dropped 0; count of bases not matched to a gene: 9. CDR3 protein: CASSPLGLAANTGELFF. DNA of the CDR3: TGTGCCAGCAGCCCACTGGGGCTAGCGGCGAACACCGGGGAGCTGTTTTTT.

The chain combines TRBV7-8 with TRBJ2-3; 9 nucleotides match TRBD2. CDR1 and CDR2 from the germline V gene are SGHVS and FQNEAQ. This CDR3 contains 16 residues. With 1 base clipped from V and 2 bases from J, the junction kept 4 bases outside the gene matches. The CDR3 protein is CASSLELAGLTDTQYF. In DNA form, the CDR3 reads TGTGCCAGCAGCTTAGAGCTAGCGGGGCTCACAGATACGCAGTATTTT.

Only a few counts were recorded for this clone. The CDR3 loop is CASSRDILSGANVLTF. The CDR3, as DNA: TGTGCCAGCAGTAGGGACATACTCTCTGGGGCCAACGTCCTGACTTTC. The chain carries TRBV25-1 and TRBJ2-6; perhaps TRBD1 as D (6 bases). V was trimmed by 5 bases and J by 0 bases, leaving 11 bases between them. This CDR3 region has 16 residues. Germline CDR1 is MGHDK and CDR2 is SYGVNS.

The genes are TRBV27 and TRBJ2-1, with 7 bases lining up with TRBD2. J lost 5 bases, V lost 2 bases, and 6 bases had no gene match. The CDR3 totals 15 residues. The V gene's germline CDR1 is MNHEY and CDR2 SMNVEV (reference sequence). CDR3 residues: CASSLGSSGNNEQFF. In DNA form, the CDR3 reads TGTGCCAGCAGTTTAGGCTCTAGCGGTAACAATGAGCAGTTCTTC.

This sequence joins TRBV30 and TRBJ1-2; TRBD1 matches 10 bases. The germline V gene encodes CDR1 GTSNPN and CDR2 SVGIG (reference sequence). Trimming at V came to 5 bases and at J to 8 bases, leaving 11 bases not matched to a gene. This CDR3 contains 14 residues. The CDR3 sequence: CAWFRDRGWWGYTF. The CDR3 DNA sequence: TGTGCCTGGTTCCGGGACAGGGGATGGTGGGGCTACACCTTC.